This T cell receptor beta chain was documented in a study of control samples from healthy donors and cancer patients. Sequenced by immunoSEQ multiplex PCR; TCRdb stores in-frame clones only, minus some. The sample consists of about 130,000 clones, 80% to 95% of them appearing once. The source of this sequence is a young man in good health. Sequencing input: blood.

The CDR3 nucleotides are TGTGCCAGCAGCGTAGGCGCGGAGGGTGGCAATCAGCCCCAGCATTTT. Translated: CASSVGAEGGNQPQHF. The chain employs TRBV9 and TRBJ1-5, with unresolved D. Trimming shortened V by 0 bases and J by 2 bases, and 12 bases separated the two germline ends. The germline V gene encodes CDR1 SGDLS and CDR2 YYNGEE. This CDR3 has 16 amino acids.